One and the same sample provided the 28 T cell receptor beta chains below, sequenced in a study of shared clonotypes between healthy human individuals. TCRdb's table, derived via immunoSEQ multiplex PCR, lists solely in-frame clones and lacks some. The sample lists roughly 1 million clones; around 75% were seen once. Sequencing input: memory CD4+ T cells sorted from blood. Subset here: CD45RA-negative fraction. All receptors come from a man between 18 and 29 years old in good health.

This clone was seen more than once but under ten times. The rearrangement links TRBV5-1 to TRBJ2-2; D tentatively fits TRBD1 or TRBD2 (5 bases each). CDR3 length equals 16 residues. In germline, CDR1 is SGHRS, CDR2 YFSETQ. V was clipped by 3 bases and J by 0 bases, with 12 bases between them. Written as DNA, the CDR3 is TGCGCCAGCAGCTCGGGGCAGAACGCGAACACCGGGGAGCTGTTTTTT. Protein: CASSSGQNANTGELFF.

This sequence joins TRBV5-1 and TRBJ2-1; a weak D match, TRBD2 (6 bases). This CDR3 has 16 amino acids. Trimming pared 0 bases from V and 0 bases from J, leaving 10 bases between. Germline CDR1 reads SGHRS; CDR2 reads YFSETQ. DNA of the CDR3: TGCGCCAGCAGCTTGGATGGTAGCGGCTCCTACAATGAGCAGTTCTTC. Its translation: CASSLDGSGSYNEQFF. The complete variable domain, with remaining parts taken from reference TRBV5-1 and TRBJ2-1, reads KAGVTQTPRYLIKTRGQQVTLSCSPISGHRSVSWYQQTPGQGLQFLFEYFSETQRNKGNFPGRFSGRQFSNSRSEMNVSTLELGDSALYLCASSLDGSGSYNEQFFGPGTRLTVL.

The count of this clone is one. A much larger clone is a single base away; this may be a read error. Other DNA sequences from this sample encode an identical CDR3 as well. V and J are TRBV9 and TRBJ2-1; D gene ambiguous. CDR1 is SGDLS and CDR2 is YYNGEE in the germline V gene. The CDR3 length is 13 residues. The V and J ends lost 0 bases and 1 base respectively, with 2 bases between them. CDR3 sequence (DNA): TGTGCCAGCAGCGTAGCATCCTACAATGAGCAGTTCTTC. It encodes CASSVASYNEQFF.

The V and J genes are TRBV7-6 and TRBJ2-2; 10 bases agree with TRBD2. This CDR3 comprises 17 residues. Germline assignment: CDR1 SGHVS and CDR2 FNYEAQ. V was pared by 4 bases and J by 1 base, with 6 bases of the junction left unmatched. The CDR3, as DNA: TGTGCCAGCAGCTCAATCGGACTAGCGGTGAACACCGGGGAGCTGTTTTTT. Translated: CASSSIGLAVNTGELFF.

The chain couples TRBV5-1 to TRBJ2-3; TRBD1 might be the D (5 bases). The CDR3 runs 13 residues. V was cut by 4 bases and J by 5 bases, with 11 bases left in between. Germline assignment: CDR1 SGHRS and CDR2 YFSETQ. This CDR3 reads CASSLGHQDTQYF. CDR3 DNA sequence: TGCGCCAGCAGCCTGGGGCACCAAGATACGCAGTATTTT.

The chain links TRBV11-2 to TRBJ1-2, with unresolved D. Trimming took 1 base from V and 5 from J, leaving 8 bases between them. The CDR3 is 13 amino acids. Germline V gene lookup returns CDR1 SGHAT and CDR2 FQNNGV. The CDR3: CASSLAAAYGYTF. Written as DNA, the CDR3 is TGTGCCAGCAGCTTAGCGGCAGCTTATGGCTACACCTTC.

This clone has ten or more counts. This chain uses TRBV18 with TRBJ1-3; D not certain. Germline loops: CDR1 KGHSH, CDR2 LQKENI. The CDR3 totals 16 residues. Trimming left V 2 bases short and J 1 base short, with 12 bases between. The CDR3 DNA is TGTGCCAGCTCACCAGACCCCCCATCTTCTGGAAACACCATATATTTT. Residues: CASSPDPPSSGNTIYF.

A remark on this clone: A read error may explain this, as a much larger clone is one base away. Since no conserved phenylalanine or tryptophan closes the CDR3, a read error is the likely cause. This rearrangement joins TRBV10-2 to TRBJ1-5, with no clear D. Trimming cost V 0 bases and J 9 bases, with 12 bases left between them. The length of the CDR3 is 14 residues. Per germline, CDR1 WSHSY and CDR2 SAAADI. The DNA for the CDR3 is TGCGCCAGCAGTGAGTCAGGCATCGGTGGGCCCCAGCATTCT. As protein: CASSESGIGGPQHS.

Concerning this clone: A read error is likely here: a far larger clone is one base away. The genes are TRBV10-2 and TRBJ1-1; D is perhaps TRBD1 (6 bases). The CDR3 runs to 16 residues. Germline V gene sequence: CDR1 WSHSY, CDR2 SAAADI. CDR3 in DNA: TGCGTCAGCAGTGATGGTCGGGGGCGTGGGAACACTGAAGCTTTCTTT. It specifies CVSSDGRGRGNTEAFF.

This sequence joins TRBV2 and TRBJ2-1, with 9 bases matching TRBD1. Germline CDR1 reads SNHLY; CDR2 reads FYNNEI. The CDR3 length is 15 residues. Trimming cost V 7 bases and J 4 bases; bases outside gene matches: 8. The CDR3 coding sequence is TGTGCCAGCACCAGAACAGGGGGCGGGTACAATGAGCAGTTCTTC. Protein sequence: CASTRTGGGYNEQFF.

There are a few counts of this clone. This sequence joins TRBV7-2 and TRBJ2-5; 7 nucleotides agree with TRBD2. V shed 5 bases and J 0 bases; nucleotides not matched to a gene: 6. Germline loops: CDR1 SGHTA, CDR2 FQGNSA. The CDR3 has 15 amino acids. The CDR3 coding sequence is TGTGCCAGCAGCAGGAGGGAGGGAAACCAAGAGACCCAGTACTTC. Its translation: CASSRREGNQETQYF.

The CDR3 loop reads CASSDGGLNTEAFF. The CDR3 DNA sequence: TGTGCCAGCAGCGACGGGGGACTTAACACTGAAGCTTTCTTT. This chain links TRBV9 with TRBJ1-1; weak D call: TRBD1 (5 bases). The CDR3 runs to 14 residues. Germline CDR1 SGDLS, CDR2 YYNGEE. The ends were cut back, 3 bases at V and 2 bases at J, with 11 bases in the middle.

V gene TRBV9 combines with J gene TRBJ1-3; 7 bases map to TRBD1. After removal of 4 bases from V and 0 bases from J, the junction contained 7 bases not matched to a gene. This CDR3 comprises 16 residues. Per the germline V gene, CDR1 is SGDLS and CDR2 is YYNGEE. CDR3 loop: CASSLRDSVSGNTIYF. The CDR3 DNA reads as TGTGCCAGCAGCCTTCGGGACAGCGTCTCTGGAAACACCATATATTTT.

The chain employs TRBV5-1 and TRBJ2-2, with D maybe TRBD2 (5 bases). Trimming took 4 bases from V and 6 from J, leaving 19 bases between them. CDR1 is SGHRS, CDR2 YFSETQ, per germline. This CDR3 contains 16 residues. CDR3 nucleotide sequence: TGCGCCAGCAGCCAGGCCCAACAGACGGGGTCCGGGGAGCTGTTTTTT. Encoded protein: CASSQAQQTGSGELFF.

The chain recombines TRBV14 with TRBJ1-6, with D uncertain. From germline, CDR1 is SGHDN and CDR2 FVKESK. CDR3 size: 12 residues. The V and J ends lost 5 bases and 12 bases respectively, with 11 bases between them. The CDR3 here is CASSSGSRPLHF. Written as DNA, the CDR3 is TGTGCCAGCAGCTCCGGAAGCAGACCCCTCCACTTT.

Only a few counts were recorded for this clone. The rearrangement uses TRBV7-8 and TRBJ2-3; no reliable D call. V lost 3 bases and J 2 bases, leaving 12 bases between the germline ends. This CDR3 spans 15 amino acids. Germline V gene lookup returns CDR1 SGHVS and CDR2 FQNEAQ. The CDR3 is CASSFMGSYTDTQYF. In nucleotides, the CDR3 is TGTGCCAGCAGCTTCATGGGGTCCTACACAGATACGCAGTATTTT.

The V call is TRBV28, the J call TRBJ1-5, with no clear D. Germline V gene data show CDR1 as MDHEN and CDR2 as SYDVKM. The CDR3 extends over 12 amino acids. V lost 6 bases and J lost 11, with 14 bases in between. For the CDR3, the DNA is TGTGCCAGCAGCCCCGGATCCCGGACCCAGCATTTT. It is translated as CASSPGSRTQHF.

The rearrangement links TRBV4-1 to TRBJ1-6; D not resolved. The CDR3 sequence is 16 residues long. Per the germline V gene, CDR1 is MGHRA and CDR2 is YSYEKL. The V and J ends lost 0 bases and 4 bases respectively, with 10 bases between them. Here the CDR3 reads CASSQDFRSYNSPLHF. The CDR3 nucleotides are TGCGCCAGCAGCCAAGATTTCAGGAGTTATAATTCACCCCTCCACTTT.

The V gene is TRBV7-2, the J gene TRBJ2-1, with TRBD2 matching over 7 bases. With 7 bases clipped from V and 3 bases from J, the junction kept 6 bases outside the gene matches. The CDR3 has 14 residues. Germline V gene data show CDR1 as SGHTA and CDR2 as FQGNSA. In DNA, the CDR3 is TGTGCCAGCACCATGGGGGGGAGCTACAATGAGCAGTTCTTC. It codes for CASTMGGSYNEQFF.

In the case of this clone: The same CDR3 also results from other DNA sequences found in this sample. The genes are TRBV5-4 and TRBJ2-6; possibly TRBD2 for D (5 bases). CDR1 and CDR2 (germline): SGHNT, YYREEE (reference sequence). This CDR3 spans 16 amino acids. V shed 4 bases and J shed 0 bases, with 11 bases lying between them. CDR3 residues: CASSLPGDSGANVLTF. The CDR3 DNA reads as TGTGCCAGCAGCCTCCCCGGGGACTCTGGGGCCAACGTCCTGACTTTC. Looking up the rest from reference TRBV5-4 and TRBJ2-6 gives the full variable domain: ETGVTQSPTHLIKTRGQQVTLRCSSQSGHNTVSWYQQALGQGPQFIFQYYREEENGRGNFPPRFSGLQFPNYSSELNVNALELDDSALYLCASSLPGDSGANVLTFGAGSRLTVL.

The chain has TRBV6-1 and TRBJ1-5; D may be TRBD1 (6 bases). This CDR3 spans 13 amino acids. Looked up from germline, CDR1 is MNHNS and CDR2 is SASEGT. With 7 bases removed from V and 2 bases from J, the gap between germline ends came to 9 bases. CDR3 protein: CASIYRGNQPQHF. In nucleotides, the CDR3 is TGTGCCAGCATTTACAGGGGCAATCAGCCCCAGCATTTT.

In its sample, this clone was seen once. The same CDR3 also results from other DNA sequences found in this sample. The chain has TRBV7-2 and TRBJ2-3; TRBD2 agrees at 10 bases. The CDR3 consists of 15 residues. Germline CDR1 is SGHTA and CDR2 is FQGNSA. J lost 1 base, V lost 5 bases, and 3 bases had no gene match. The CDR3: CASSQRGGGTDTQYF. The CDR3 DNA is TGTGCCAGCAGCCAGCGGGGGGGCGGCACAGATACGCAGTATTTT.

The chain combines TRBV7-9 with TRBJ2-7; a weak D match, TRBD2 (6 bases). Germline loops: CDR1 SEHNR, CDR2 FQNEAQ (reference sequence). The CDR3 has 13 residues. The V end lost 0 bases, the J end lost 6 bases, and 9 bases lay between the germline ends. The CDR3 DNA sequence: TGTGCCAGCAGCTTAGCGGGGACTCGCGAGCAGTACTTC. It encodes CASSLAGTREQYF.

V usage is TRBV11-2 and J usage is TRBJ2-5; D gene ambiguous. CDR3 size: 12 residues. CDR1 and CDR2 from the germline V gene are SGHAT and FQNNGV. The germline V and J ends were trimmed by 5 bases and 5 bases, with 9 bases remaining between them. The CDR3 coding sequence is TGTGCCAGCAGCCGGAGCGAGGAGACCCAGTACTTC. Its translation: CASSRSEETQYF.

The chain links TRBV9 to TRBJ1-1; weak D call: TRBD1 (5 bases). The CDR3 consists of 12 residues. Trimming left V 3 bases short and J 4 bases short, with 7 bases between. Germline CDR1 is SGDLS and CDR2 is YYNGEE. As DNA, the CDR3 is TGTGCCAGCAGCGACGGGGGCACTGAAGCTTTCTTT. Encoded protein: CASSDGGTEAFF.

V and J are TRBV19 and TRBJ2-2; 7 positions agree with TRBD1. The CDR3 extends over 17 amino acids. V gave up 5 bases and J gave up 1 base; unmatched junction bases: 10. Germline loops: CDR1 LNHDA, CDR2 SQIVND (reference sequence). The CDR3 spells CASSLHRDRKNTGELFF. The CDR3 DNA is TGTGCCAGTAGTCTTCACCGGGACAGAAAGAACACCGGGGAGCTGTTTTTT.

As regards this clone: The junction shows a germline mismatch at one end, possibly a read error. Other DNA sequences of this sample code for an identical CDR3. The chain is built from TRBV5-1 and TRBJ2-7; D is uncertain. This CDR3 is built from 14 residues. Germline V gene data show CDR1 as SGHRS and CDR2 as YFSETQ. CDR3 region: CASSLARGTYEQYF. The CDR3 DNA reads as TGTGCCAGCAGCTTGGCCCGCGGAACCTACGAGCAGTACTTC.

This clone came up a few times. V gene TRBV4-1 combines with J gene TRBJ2-1; D is uncertain. Trimming cost V 4 bases and J 9 bases, with 7 bases left between them. Germline-derived CDR1 and CDR2 are MGHRA and YSYEKL. The CDR3 length is 11 residues. For the CDR3, the DNA is TGCGCCAGCAGCCGGGGAACTGAGCAGTTCTTC. It yields the protein CASSRGTEQFF.